The clone carrying this TCR beta chain is medium-sized (0.01 to 0.1%). The CDR3 runs 14 residues. Germline loops: CDR1 MNHNS, CDR2 SASEGT. V was cut by 7 bases and J by 10 bases, with 19 bases left in between. This sample is drawn from a study of tumor-infiltrating lymphocytes in primary liver carcinoma. The tissue used was unsorted bulk material of about 19-34 mg. RNA and DNA were co-extracted from it with the AllPrep DNA/RNA mini kit. Among the patients, all had chronic HBV infection and none had been treated. Researchers took samples from five separate regions of each tumor. Viable tumor cells exceeded 85% in all tumor samples. The template, roughly 550 ng total RNA, yielded TCR beta cDNA made with a constant-region primer. TCR beta libraries came from three nested multiplex PCR rounds using slightly modified ARM-PCR. TRBV1-TRBV30 forward primers and a C-beta reverse primer were used in the first two PCR rounds, which each ran for approximately 10 cycles. Using its own MiXCR run on the multiplex PCR reads, TCRdb lists one record per CDR3 protein. The sample contains about 190,000 distinct CDR3 sequences, roughly 80% of which appear only once.

The material sequenced was tumor tissue from primary liver carcinoma. This clonotype was obtained from a man aged 40-50 years with primary liver carcinoma and hepatitis B virus infection. The gene calls are TRBV6-1 and TRBJ2-2; possibly TRBD1 for D (6 bases). In DNA form, the CDR3 reads TGTGCCAGCAACCCCCGAGGGACAATAGAGGAGCTGTTTTTT. This codes for CASNPRGTIEELFF.